This T cell receptor (beta chain) is drawn from a study of cytomegalovirus exposure and HLA in healthy donors. PCR was performed using 60 Vbeta and 13 Jbeta primers. Clones were read by immunoSEQ multiplex PCR, and TCRdb kept only the in-frame ones, dropping some. The sample includes 100,000 to 150,000 clones, about 80% of them seen just once. Per germline, CDR1 MNHEY and CDR2 SMNVEV (reference sequence). Trimming removed 2 bases from V and 6 bases from J, with 14 bases in between. The length of the CDR3 is 14 residues. The sequenced material came from PBMCs. The chain employs TRBV27 and TRBJ2-7; TRBD1 might be the D (6 bases). This TCR derives from a man under 40 in good health and CMV-seronegative. CDR3 sequence (DNA): TGTGCCAGCAGTTTACTGGGGGCCGAATCCGAGCAGTACTTC. This gives the protein CASSLLGAESEQYF.